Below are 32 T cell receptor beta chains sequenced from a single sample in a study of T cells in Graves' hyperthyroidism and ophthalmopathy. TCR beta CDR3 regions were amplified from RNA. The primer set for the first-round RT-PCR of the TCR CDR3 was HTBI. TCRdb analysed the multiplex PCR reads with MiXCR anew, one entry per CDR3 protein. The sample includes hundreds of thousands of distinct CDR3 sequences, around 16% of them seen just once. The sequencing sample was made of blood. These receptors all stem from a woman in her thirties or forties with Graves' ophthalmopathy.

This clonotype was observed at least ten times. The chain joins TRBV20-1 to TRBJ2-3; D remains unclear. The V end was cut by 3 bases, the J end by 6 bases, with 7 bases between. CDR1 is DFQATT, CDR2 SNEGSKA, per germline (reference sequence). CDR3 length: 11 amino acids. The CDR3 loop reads CSARAYDTQYF. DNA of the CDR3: TGCAGTGCTAGGGCTTACGATACGCAGTATTTT.

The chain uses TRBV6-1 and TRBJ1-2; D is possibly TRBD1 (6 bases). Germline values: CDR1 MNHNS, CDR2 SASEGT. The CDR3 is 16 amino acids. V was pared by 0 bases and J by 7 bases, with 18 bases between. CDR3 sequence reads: CASSEAYTGREFGYTF. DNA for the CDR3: TGTGCCAGCAGTGAAGCGTATACAGGGCGGGAATTTGGCTACACCTTC.

The CDR3 bases are TGTGCCAGCTCACCACTGACGACGGGACAGGGGAGGTATGGCTACACCTTC. It codes for CASSPLTTGQGRYGYTF. The rearrangement links TRBV18 to TRBJ1-2; 10 positions match TRBD1. CDR3 length equals 17 residues. From germline, CDR1 is KGHSH and CDR2 LQKENI. Germline trimming cut 1 base from V and 5 bases from J; bases unmatched to any gene: 10.

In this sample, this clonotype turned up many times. For the CDR3, the DNA is TGTGCCTGGAGTGGCGTTTCGGGCTACTCTAGGGCGGAGCAGTACTTC. It translates to CAWSGVSGYSRAEQYF. The gene calls are TRBV30 and TRBJ2-7, with D unresolved. This CDR3 comprises 16 residues. Per the germline V gene, CDR1 is GTSNPN and CDR2 is SVGIG (reference sequence). Trimming removed 1 base from V and 7 bases from J, with 23 bases in between. Full variable domain (outside the CDR3, taken from reference TRBV30 and TRBJ2-7): SQTIHQWPATLVQPVGSPLSLECTVEGTSNPNLYWYRQAAGRGLQLLFYSVGIGQISSEVPQNLSASRPQDRQFILSSKKLLLSDSGFYLCAWSGVSGYSRAEQYFGPGTRLTVT.

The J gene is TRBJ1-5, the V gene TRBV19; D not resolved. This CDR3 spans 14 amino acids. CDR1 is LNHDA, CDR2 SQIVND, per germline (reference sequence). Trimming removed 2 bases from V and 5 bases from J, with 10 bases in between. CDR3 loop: CASSISRQDQPQHF. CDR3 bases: TGTGCCAGTAGTATATCGAGGCAAGATCAGCCCCAGCATTTT. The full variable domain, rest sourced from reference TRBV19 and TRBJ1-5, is DGGITQSPKYLFRKEGQNVTLSCEQNLNHDAMYWYRQDPGQGLRLIYYSQIVNDFQKGDIAEGYSVSREKKESFPLTVTSAQKNPTAFYLCASSISRQDQPQHFGDGTRLSIL.

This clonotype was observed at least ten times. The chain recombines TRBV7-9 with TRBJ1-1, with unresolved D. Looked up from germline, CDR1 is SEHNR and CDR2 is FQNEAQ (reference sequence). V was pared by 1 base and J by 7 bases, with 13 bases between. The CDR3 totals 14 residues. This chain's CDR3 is CASSLGQWGDEAFF. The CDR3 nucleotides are TGTGCCAGCAGCTTAGGCCAGTGGGGTGATGAAGCTTTCTTT. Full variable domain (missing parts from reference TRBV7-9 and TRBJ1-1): DTGVSQNPRHKITKRGQNVTFRCDPISEHNRLYWYRQTLGQGPEFLTYFQNEAQLEKSRLLSDRFSAERPKGSFSTLEIQRTEQGDSAMYLCASSLGQWGDEAFFGQGTRLTVV.

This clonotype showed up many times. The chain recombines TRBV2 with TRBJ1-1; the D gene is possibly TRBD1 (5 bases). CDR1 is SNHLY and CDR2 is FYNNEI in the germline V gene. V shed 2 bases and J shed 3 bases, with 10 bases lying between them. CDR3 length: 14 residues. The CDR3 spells CASSEYGGDTEAFF. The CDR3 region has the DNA TGTGCCAGCAGTGAATATGGAGGGGACACTGAAGCTTTCTTT. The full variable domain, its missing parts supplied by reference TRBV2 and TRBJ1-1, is EPEVTQTPSHQVTQMGQEVILRCVPISNHLYFYWYRQILGQKVEFLVSFYNNEISEKSEIFDDQFSVERPDGSNFTLKIRSTKLEDSAMYFCASSEYGGDTEAFFGQGTRLTVV.

CDR3 sequence (DNA): TGTGCCAGCAGTTTATTAGGGACTAGCGGGAAGAGCTCTGGGGCCAACGTCCTGACTTTC. Translating it yields CASSLLGTSGKSSGANVLTF. The chain carries TRBV12-3 or TRBV12-4 and TRBJ2-6; 13 nucleotides line up with TRBD2. There are 20 residues in the CDR3. Trimming took 2 bases from V and 0 from J; bases not matched to a gene: 7.

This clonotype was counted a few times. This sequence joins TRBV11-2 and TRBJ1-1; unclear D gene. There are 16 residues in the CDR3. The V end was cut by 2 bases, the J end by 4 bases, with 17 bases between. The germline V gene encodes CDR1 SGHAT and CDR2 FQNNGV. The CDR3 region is CASSLPAGGIGTEAFF. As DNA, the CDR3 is TGTGCCAGCAGCTTACCGGCAGGAGGAATAGGCACTGAAGCTTTCTTT. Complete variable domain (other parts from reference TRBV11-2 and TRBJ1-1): EAGVAQSPRYKIIEKRQSVAFWCNPISGHATLYWYQQILGQGPKLLIQFQNNGVVDDSQLPKDRFSAERLKGVDSTLKIQPAKLEDSAVYLCASSLPAGGIGTEAFFGQGTRLTVV.

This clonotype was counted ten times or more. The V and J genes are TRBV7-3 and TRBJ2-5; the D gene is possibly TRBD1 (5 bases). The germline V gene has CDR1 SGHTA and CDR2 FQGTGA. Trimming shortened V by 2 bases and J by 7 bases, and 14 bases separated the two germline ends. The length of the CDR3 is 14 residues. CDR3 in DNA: TGTGCCAGCAGCTTACAACCAGGGCCGGGGACCCAGTACTTC. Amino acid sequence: CASSLQPGPGTQYF.

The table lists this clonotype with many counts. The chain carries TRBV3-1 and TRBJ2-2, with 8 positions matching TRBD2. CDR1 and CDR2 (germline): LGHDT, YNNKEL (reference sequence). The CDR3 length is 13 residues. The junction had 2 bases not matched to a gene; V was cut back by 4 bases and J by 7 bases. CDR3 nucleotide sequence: TGTGCCAGCAGCCCGCGGGGGGACGGGGAGCTGTTTTTT. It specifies CASSPRGDGELFF. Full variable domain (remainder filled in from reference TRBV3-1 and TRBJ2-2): DTAVSQTPKYLVTQMGNDKSIKCEQNLGHDTMYWYKQDSKKFLKIMFSYNNKELIINETVPNRFSPKSPDKAHLNLHINSLELGDSAVYFCASSPRGDGELFFGEGSRLTVL.

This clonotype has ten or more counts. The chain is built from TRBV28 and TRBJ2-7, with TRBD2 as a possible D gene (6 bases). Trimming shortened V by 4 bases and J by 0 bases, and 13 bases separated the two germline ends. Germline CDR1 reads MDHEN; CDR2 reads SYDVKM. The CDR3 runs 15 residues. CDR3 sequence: CASSSRGAGSYEQYF. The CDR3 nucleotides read TGTGCCAGCAGTTCCCGGGGAGCGGGCTCCTACGAGCAGTACTTC.

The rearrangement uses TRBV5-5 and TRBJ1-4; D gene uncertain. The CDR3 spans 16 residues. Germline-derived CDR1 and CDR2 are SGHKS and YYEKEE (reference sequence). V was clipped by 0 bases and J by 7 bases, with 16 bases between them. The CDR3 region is CASSLALWSGSEKLFF. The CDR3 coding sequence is TGTGCCAGCAGCTTGGCTTTATGGTCGGGTAGTGAAAAACTGTTTTTT. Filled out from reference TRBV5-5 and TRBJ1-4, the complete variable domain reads DAGVTQSPTHLIKTRGQQVTLRCSPISGHKSVSWYQQVLGQGPQFIFQYYEKEERGRGNFPDRFSARQFPNYSSELNVNALLLGDSALYLCASSLALWSGSEKLFFGSGTQLSVL.

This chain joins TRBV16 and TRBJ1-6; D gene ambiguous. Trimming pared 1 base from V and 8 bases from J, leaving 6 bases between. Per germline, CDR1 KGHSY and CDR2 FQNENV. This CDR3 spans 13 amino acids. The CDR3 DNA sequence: TGTGCCAGCAGCCAATTCGAAGATTCACCCCTCCACTTT. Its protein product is CASSQFEDSPLHF.

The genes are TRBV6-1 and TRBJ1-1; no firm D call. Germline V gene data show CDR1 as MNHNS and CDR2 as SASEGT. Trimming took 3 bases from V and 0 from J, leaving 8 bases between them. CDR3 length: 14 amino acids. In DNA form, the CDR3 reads TGTGCCAGCAGTGACGCGGCTGTGAACACTGAAGCTTTCTTT. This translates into CASSDAAVNTEAFF.

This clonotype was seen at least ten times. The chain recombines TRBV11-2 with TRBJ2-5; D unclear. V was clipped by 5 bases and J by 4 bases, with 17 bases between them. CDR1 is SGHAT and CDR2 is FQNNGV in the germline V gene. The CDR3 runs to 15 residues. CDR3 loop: CASSRTRVLRETQYF. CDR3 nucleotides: TGTGCCAGCAGCCGGACGCGCGTGTTGAGAGAGACCCAGTACTTC.

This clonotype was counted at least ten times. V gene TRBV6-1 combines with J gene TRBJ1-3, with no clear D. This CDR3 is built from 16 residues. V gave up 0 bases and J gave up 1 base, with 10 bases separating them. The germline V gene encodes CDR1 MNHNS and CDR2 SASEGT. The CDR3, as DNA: TGTGCCAGCAGTGAAGCGCTTCAAGGTTCTGGAAACACCATATATTTT. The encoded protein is CASSEALQGSGNTIYF.

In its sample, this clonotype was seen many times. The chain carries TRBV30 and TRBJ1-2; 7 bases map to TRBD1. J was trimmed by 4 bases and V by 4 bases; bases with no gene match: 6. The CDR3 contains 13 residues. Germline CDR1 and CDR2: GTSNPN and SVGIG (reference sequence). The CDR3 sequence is CAWKGQPGYGYTF. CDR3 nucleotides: TGTGCCTGGAAGGGACAGCCGGGCTATGGCTACACCTTC.

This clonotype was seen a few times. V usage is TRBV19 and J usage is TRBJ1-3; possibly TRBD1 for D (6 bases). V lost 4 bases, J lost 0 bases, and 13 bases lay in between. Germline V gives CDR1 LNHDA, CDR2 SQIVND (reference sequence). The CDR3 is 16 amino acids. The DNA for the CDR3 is TGTGCCAGTAGTAACCCTGGACAGCCCTCTGGAAACACCATATATTTT. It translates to CASSNPGQPSGNTIYF.

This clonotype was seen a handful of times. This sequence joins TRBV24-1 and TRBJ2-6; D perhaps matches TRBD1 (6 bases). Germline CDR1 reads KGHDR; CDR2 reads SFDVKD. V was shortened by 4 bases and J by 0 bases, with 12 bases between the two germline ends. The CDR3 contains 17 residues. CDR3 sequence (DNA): TGTGCCACCAGTGACTACAGGGCCAGCTCTGGGGCCAACGTCCTGACTTTC. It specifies CATSDYRASSGANVLTF.

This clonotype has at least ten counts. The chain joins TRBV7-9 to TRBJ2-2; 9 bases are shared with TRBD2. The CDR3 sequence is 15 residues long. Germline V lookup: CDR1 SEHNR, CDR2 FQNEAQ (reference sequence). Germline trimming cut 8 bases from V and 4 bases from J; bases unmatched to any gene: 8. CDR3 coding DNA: TGTGCCAGCGAACCTAGCGGGATTGGCACCGGGGAGCTGTTTTTT. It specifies CASEPSGIGTGELFF. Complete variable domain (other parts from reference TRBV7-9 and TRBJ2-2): DTGVSQNPRHKITKRGQNVTFRCDPISEHNRLYWYRQTLGQGPEFLTYFQNEAQLEKSRLLSDRFSAERPKGSFSTLEIQRTEQGDSAMYLCASEPSGIGTGELFFGEGSRLTVL.

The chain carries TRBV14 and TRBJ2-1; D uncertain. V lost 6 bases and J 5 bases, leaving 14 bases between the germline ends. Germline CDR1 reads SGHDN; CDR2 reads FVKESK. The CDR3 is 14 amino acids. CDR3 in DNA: TGTGCCAGCAGTCCTTGGGTGTCTGACAATGAGCAGTTCTTC. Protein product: CASSPWVSDNEQFF.

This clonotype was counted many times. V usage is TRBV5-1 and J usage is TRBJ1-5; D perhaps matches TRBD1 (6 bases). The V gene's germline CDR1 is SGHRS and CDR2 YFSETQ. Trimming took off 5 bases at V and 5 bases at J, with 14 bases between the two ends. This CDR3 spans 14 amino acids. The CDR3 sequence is CASSLGGRDQPQHF. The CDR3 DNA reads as TGCGCCAGCAGTCTAGGGGGGCGCGATCAGCCCCAGCATTTT.

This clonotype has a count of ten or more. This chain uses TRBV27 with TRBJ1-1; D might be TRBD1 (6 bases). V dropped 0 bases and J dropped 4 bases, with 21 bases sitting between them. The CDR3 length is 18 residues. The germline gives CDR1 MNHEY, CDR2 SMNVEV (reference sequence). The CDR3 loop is CASSLSGGRGGGFTEAFF. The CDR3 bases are TGTGCCAGCAGTTTATCTGGGGGCAGGGGTGGAGGATTCACTGAAGCTTTCTTT.

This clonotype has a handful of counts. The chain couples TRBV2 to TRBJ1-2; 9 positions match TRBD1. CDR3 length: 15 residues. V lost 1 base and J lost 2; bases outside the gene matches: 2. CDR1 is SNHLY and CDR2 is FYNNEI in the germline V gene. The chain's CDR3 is CASSEGTGVNYGYTF. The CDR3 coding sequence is TGTGCCAGCAGTGAAGGGACAGGGGTGAACTATGGCTACACCTTC.

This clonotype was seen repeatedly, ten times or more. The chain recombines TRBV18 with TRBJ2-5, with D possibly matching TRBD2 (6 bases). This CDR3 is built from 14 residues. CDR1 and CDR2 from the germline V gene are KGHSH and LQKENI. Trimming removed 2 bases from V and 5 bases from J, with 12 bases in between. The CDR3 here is CASSPDGGRETQYF. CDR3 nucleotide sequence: TGTGCCAGCTCACCAGATGGAGGGCGGGAGACCCAGTACTTC. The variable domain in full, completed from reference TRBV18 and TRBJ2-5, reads NAGVMQNPRHLVRRRGQEARLRCSPMKGHSHVYWYRQLPEEGLKFMVYLQKENIIDESGMPKERFSAEFPKEGPSILRIQQVVRGDSAAYFCASSPDGGRETQYFGPGTRLLVL.

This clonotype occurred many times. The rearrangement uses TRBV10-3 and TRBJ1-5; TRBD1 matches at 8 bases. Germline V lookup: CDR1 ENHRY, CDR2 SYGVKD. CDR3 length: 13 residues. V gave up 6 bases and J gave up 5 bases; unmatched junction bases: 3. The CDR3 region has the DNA TGTGCCATCAGGGACAGGGTCGATCAGCCCCAGCATTTT. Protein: CAIRDRVDQPQHF.

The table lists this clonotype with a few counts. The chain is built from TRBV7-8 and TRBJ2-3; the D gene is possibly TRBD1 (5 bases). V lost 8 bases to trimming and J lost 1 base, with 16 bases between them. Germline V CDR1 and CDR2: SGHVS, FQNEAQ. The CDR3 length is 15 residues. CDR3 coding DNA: TGTGCCAGCTCCCGGCAGGGCCTTGGCACAGATACGCAGTATTTT. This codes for CASSRQGLGTDTQYF.

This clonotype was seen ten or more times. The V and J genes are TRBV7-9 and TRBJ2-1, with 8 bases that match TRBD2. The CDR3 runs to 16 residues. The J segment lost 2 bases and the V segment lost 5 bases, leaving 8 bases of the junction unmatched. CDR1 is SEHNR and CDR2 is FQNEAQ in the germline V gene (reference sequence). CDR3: CASSAPSGRAYNEQFF. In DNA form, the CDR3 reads TGTGCCAGCAGCGCCCCTAGCGGGCGTGCCTACAATGAGCAGTTCTTC.

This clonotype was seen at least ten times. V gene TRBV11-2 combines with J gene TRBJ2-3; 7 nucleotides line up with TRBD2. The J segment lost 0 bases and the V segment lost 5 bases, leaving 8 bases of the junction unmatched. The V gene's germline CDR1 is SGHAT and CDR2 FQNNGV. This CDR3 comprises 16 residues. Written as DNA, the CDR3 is TGTGCCAGCAGCCCGGGGGAGGGACCTAGCACAGATACGCAGTATTTT. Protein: CASSPGEGPSTDTQYF.

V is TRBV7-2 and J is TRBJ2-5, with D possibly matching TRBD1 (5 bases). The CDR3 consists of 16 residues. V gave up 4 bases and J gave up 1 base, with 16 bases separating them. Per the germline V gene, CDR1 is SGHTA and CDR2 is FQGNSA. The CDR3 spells CASSSGPGMGQETQYF. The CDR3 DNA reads TGTGCCAGCAGCTCAGGCCCAGGGATGGGCCAAGAGACCCAGTACTTC.

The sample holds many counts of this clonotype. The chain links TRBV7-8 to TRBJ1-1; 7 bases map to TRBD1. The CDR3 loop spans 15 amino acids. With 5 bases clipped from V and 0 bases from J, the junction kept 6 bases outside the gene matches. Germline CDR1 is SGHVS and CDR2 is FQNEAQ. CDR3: CASSVPGQMNTEAFF. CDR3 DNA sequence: TGTGCCAGCAGCGTTCCGGGACAGATGAACACTGAAGCTTTCTTT.